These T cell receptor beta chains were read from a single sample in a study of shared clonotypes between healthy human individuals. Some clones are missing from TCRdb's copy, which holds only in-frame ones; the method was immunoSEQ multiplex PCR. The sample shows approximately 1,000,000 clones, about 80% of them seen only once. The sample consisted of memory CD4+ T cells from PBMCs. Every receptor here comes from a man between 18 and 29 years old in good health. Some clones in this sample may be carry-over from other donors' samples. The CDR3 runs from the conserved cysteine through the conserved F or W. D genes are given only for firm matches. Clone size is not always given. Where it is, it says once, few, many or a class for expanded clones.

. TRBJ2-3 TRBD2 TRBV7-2 TGTGCCAGCAGCCCGTGGGCGGGAGATCGGGCAGATACGCAGTATTTT CASSPWAGDRADTQYF
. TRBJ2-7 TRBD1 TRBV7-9 TGTGCCAGCACCGTAAGGGGCAAGACAGGGATCAACGAGCAGTACTTC CASTVRGKTGINEQYF
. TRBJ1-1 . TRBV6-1 TGTGCCAGCAATCCACAGGGAAACACTGAAGCTTTCTTT CASNPQGNTEAFF
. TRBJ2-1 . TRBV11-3 TGTGCCAGCAGCTTAGAGGGGACTTTCGATGAGCAGTTCTTC CASSLEGTFDEQFF
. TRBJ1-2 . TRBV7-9 TGTGCCAGCAGCCCAGGGCGACAGGGCTACACCTTC CASSPGRQGYTF
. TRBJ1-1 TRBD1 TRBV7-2 TGTGCCAGCAGCCTTAGATTCGACTGGACAGGAACGAACACTGAAGCTTTCTTT CASSLRFDWTGTNTEAFF
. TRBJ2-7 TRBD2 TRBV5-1 TGCGCCAGCAGCCGGGCGGGAGACAGCTACGAGCAGTACTTC CASSRAGDSYEQYF
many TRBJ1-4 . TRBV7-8 TGTGCCAGCAGCTTAAACATCCGAGGTGAAAAACTGTTTTTT CASSLNIRGEKLFF
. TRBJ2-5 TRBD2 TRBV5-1 TGCGCCAGCAGCATTCGGACTAGCGAGACCCAGTACTTC CASSIRTSETQYF
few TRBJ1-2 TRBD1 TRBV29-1 TGCAGCGCAAAGACAGGGACCCACTATGGCTACACCTTC CSAKTGTHYGYTF
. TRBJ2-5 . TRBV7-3 TGTGCCAGCAGCCCCCAGCCGGACGTGGCGACCCAGTACTTC CASSPQPDVATQYF
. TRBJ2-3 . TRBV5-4 TGTGCCAGCAGCTTGTTTTTAGATACGCAGTATTTT CASSLFLDTQYF
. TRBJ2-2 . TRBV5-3 TGTGCCAGAAGCGCCCACTACAGAAAGACCGGGGAGCTGTTTTTT CARSAHYRKTGELFF
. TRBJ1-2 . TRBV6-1 TGTGCCAGCGGGGGTGAGGCGGCTAACTATGGCTACACCTTC CASGGEAANYGYTF
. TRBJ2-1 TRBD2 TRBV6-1 TGTGCCAGCAGTGAAGTAGCGGGAGTGTCCAATGAGCAGTTCTTC CASSEVAGVSNEQFF
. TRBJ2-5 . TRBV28 TGTGCCAGCAGCTACCCGTACCAAGAGACCCAGTACTTC CASSYPYQETQYF
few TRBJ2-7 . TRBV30 TGTGCCTGGAGTGTAAGATACGAGCAGTACTTC CAWSVRYEQYF
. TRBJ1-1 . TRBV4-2 TGTGCCAGCAGCCAAGATCGGAGGACTGAAGCTTTCTTT CASSQDRRTEAFF
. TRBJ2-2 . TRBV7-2 TGTGCCAGCAGCTTATTCCGAGGGCCTTACACCGGGGAGCTGTTTTTT CASSLFRGPYTGELFF
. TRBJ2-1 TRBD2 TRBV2 TGTGCCAGCACTCTCTCCAGCGGGAGTTTGGGTGAGCAGTTCTTC CASTLSSGSLGEQFF
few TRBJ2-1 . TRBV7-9 TGTGCCAGCAGCTTCCCGCTAGGGACCTACAATGAGCAGTTCTTC CASSFPLGTYNEQFF
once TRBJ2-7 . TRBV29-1 TGCAGCGTTCGGACGGTCTCCTACGAGCAGTACTTC CSVRTVSYEQYF
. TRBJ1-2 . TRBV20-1 TGCAGTGCTCCTTCCACTCGCGGCTACACCTTC CSAPSTRGYTF
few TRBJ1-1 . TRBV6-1 TGTGCCAGCAGTGAACAACCCAACACTGAAGCTTTCTTT CASSEQPNTEAFF
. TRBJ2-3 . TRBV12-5 TGTGCTAGTGGTGTCGAAGGGAGAGATACGCAGTATTTT CASGVEGRDTQYF